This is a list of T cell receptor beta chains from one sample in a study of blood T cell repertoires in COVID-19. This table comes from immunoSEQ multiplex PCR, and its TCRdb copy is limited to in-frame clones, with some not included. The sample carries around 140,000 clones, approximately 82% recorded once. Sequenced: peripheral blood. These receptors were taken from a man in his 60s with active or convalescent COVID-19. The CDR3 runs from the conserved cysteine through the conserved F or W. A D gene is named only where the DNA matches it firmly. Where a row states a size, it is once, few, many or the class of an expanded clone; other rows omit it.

DNA: TGTGCCAGTAGTAGCAATCGCGGTCAGCCCCAGCATTTT
CDR3: CASSSNRGQPQHF
size: -
D: -
V: TRBV19
J: TRBJ1-5

DNA: TGCGCCAGCAGCCAACTCGTGAGTGCAACTAATGAAAAACTGTTTTTT
CDR3: CASSQLVSATNEKLFF
size: -
D: -
V: TRBV4-3
J: TRBJ1-4

DNA: TGTGCCAGCAGCTTAGAGACAGGGCTGAGGGTACAGCATTTT
CDR3: CASSLETGLRVQHF
size: -
D: TRBD1
V: TRBV7-2
J: TRBJ1-5

DNA: TGCGCCAGCAGCCAAGATCTGGGTCAGGGAATTCAGCCCCAGCATTTT
CDR3: CASSQDLGQGIQPQHF
size: -
D: -
V: TRBV4-3
J: TRBJ1-5

DNA: TGCGCCAGCAGCCAAGGCCCCAGACAGGGGACAGATACGCAGTATTTT
CDR3: CASSQGPRQGTDTQYF
size: -
D: TRBD1
V: TRBV4-3
J: TRBJ2-3

DNA: TGTGCCACCAGTGGTTATACAGGGGGGAGCGGGGCCAACGTCCTGACTTTC
CDR3: CATSGYTGGSGANVLTF
size: -
D: TRBD1
V: TRBV24-1
J: TRBJ2-6

DNA: TGTGCCAGCAGCTTACAGACTAGCGGGGACAATGAGCAGTTCTTC
CDR3: CASSLQTSGDNEQFF
size: -
D: TRBD2
V: TRBV11-3
J: TRBJ2-1

DNA: TGTGCCAGCAGGGAAGGAGTGAACACTGAAGCTTTCTTT
CDR3: CASREGVNTEAFF
size: -
D: -
V: TRBV6-1
J: TRBJ1-1

DNA: TGTGCCAGCAGTTTGCACGGGACAGGGTACACCTTC
CDR3: CASSLHGTGYTF
size: few
D: TRBD1
V: TRBV12-3/TRBV12-4
J: TRBJ1-2

DNA: TGTGCCACCGCCCGGATGGGCCAGGCTTTCTTT
CDR3: CATARMGQAFF
size: -
D: -
V: TRBV24-1
J: TRBJ1-1

DNA: TGTGCCGGACTCACGGCGGACGGCTCCTACAATGAGCAGTTCTTC
CDR3: CAGLTADGSYNEQFF
size: -
D: -
V: TRBV7-8
J: TRBJ2-1

DNA: TGTGCCAGCAGCTTAGCCATGGGCGAAGCACCGAACACTGAAGCTTTCTTT
CDR3: CASSLAMGEAPNTEAFF
size: -
D: -
V: TRBV7-2
J: TRBJ1-1

DNA: TGTGCCAGCAGCTGGGGGGGCGGGGGCACCAAAACCCTGTATGGCTACACCTTC
CDR3: CASSWGGGGTKTLYGYTF
size: few
D: -
V: TRBV5-6
J: TRBJ1-2

DNA: TGTGCCAGCAGCTTAGTCGCGGCTCCTGTTCGGAATGAGCAGTTCTTC
CDR3: CASSLVAAPVRNEQFF
size: -
D: -
V: TRBV7-6
J: TRBJ2-1

DNA: TGTGCCAGCGCGATAGATAACTATGGCTACACCTTC
CDR3: CASAIDNYGYTF
size: -
D: -
V: TRBV12-3/TRBV12-4
J: TRBJ1-2

DNA: TGTGCCTGGACGGGACAGGGAAATGAAAAACTGTTTTTT
CDR3: CAWTGQGNEKLFF
size: -
D: TRBD1
V: TRBV30
J: TRBJ1-4

DNA: TGTGCCAGCAGCGCCGCTAGCGGGTTCTACACCGGGGAGCTGTTTTTT
CDR3: CASSAASGFYTGELFF
size: -
D: TRBD2
V: TRBV7-9
J: TRBJ2-2

DNA: TGTGCCACCAGTGCGGGGGGGCAGGGGATAGGGGAGACCCAGTACTTC
CDR3: CATSAGGQGIGETQYF
size: -
D: TRBD2
V: TRBV24-1
J: TRBJ2-5

DNA: TGCGCCAGCAGCGGAAGCACAGGGGGCCCGAGCTCCTACGAGCAGTACTTC
CDR3: CASSGSTGGPSSYEQYF
size: -
D: TRBD1
V: TRBV5-1
J: TRBJ2-7

DNA: TGCGCCAGCAGCAACCTCTGGACAGGGGGATCTACTGAAGCTTTCTTT
CDR3: CASSNLWTGGSTEAFF
size: -
D: TRBD1
V: TRBV4-1
J: TRBJ1-1

DNA: TGTGCCAGCAGCTTAGTGGCAGGGGGCCTCATGAACACTGAAGCTTTCTTT
CDR3: CASSLVAGGLMNTEAFF
size: -
D: TRBD1
V: TRBV11-2
J: TRBJ1-1

DNA: TGTGCCAGCAGCTTACGGGGAAAAAACTATGGCTACACCTTC
CDR3: CASSLRGKNYGYTF
size: -
D: -
V: TRBV11-3
J: TRBJ1-2

DNA: TGTGCCAGCTTGGGACAAAGCTACGAGCAGTACTTC
CDR3: CASLGQSYEQYF
size: -
D: -
V: TRBV7-8
J: TRBJ2-7

DNA: TGTGCCAGCTCACCACCTAACAGGGGTCGAAACACCATATATTTT
CDR3: CASSPPNRGRNTIYF
size: -
D: TRBD1
V: TRBV18
J: TRBJ1-3

DNA: TGTGCCAGCAGCAACTATTATTTCCAGGGGGCTGGAAACACCATATATTTT
CDR3: CASSNYYFQGAGNTIYF
size: -
D: TRBD1
V: TRBV11-3
J: TRBJ1-3

DNA: TGTGCCAGCAGCCAGACTAGCGGGGGGCCCACAGATACGCAGTATTTT
CDR3: CASSQTSGGPTDTQYF
size: -
D: TRBD2
V: TRBV6-4
J: TRBJ2-3

DNA: TGTGCCATCAGTGTGGTAGGGGGAGGCTACACCTTC
CDR3: CAISVVGGGYTF
size: -
D: -
V: TRBV10-3
J: TRBJ1-2

DNA: TGCGCCAGCAGCCAACTTCGGGACAGCCTCCCGAGGACCTTC
CDR3: CASSQLRDSLPRTF
size: -
D: TRBD1
V: TRBV4-1
J: TRBJ1-2

DNA: TGTGCCAGCAGCCAAGATGAAGGAGGCAGATCGAACACCGGGGAGCTGTTTTTT
CDR3: CASSQDEGGRSNTGELFF
size: -
D: -
V: TRBV3-1/TRBV3-2
J: TRBJ2-2

DNA: TGTGCCAGTAGTCGCGGACAGGGAACCTATGGCTACACCTTC
CDR3: CASSRGQGTYGYTF
size: -
D: TRBD1
V: TRBV19
J: TRBJ1-2

DNA: TGTGCCAGCAGCAGAACTAGCGGGACCTACAATGAGCAGTTCTTC
CDR3: CASSRTSGTYNEQFF
size: -
D: TRBD2
V: TRBV11-3
J: TRBJ2-1

DNA: TGTGCCAGCAGTCCGACGACAGGGTTGAAGGCGGGAGATACGCAGTATTTT
CDR3: CASSPTTGLKAGDTQYF
size: -
D: TRBD1
V: TRBV27
J: TRBJ2-3

DNA: TGTGCCAGCAGCGTAGTGGACCGCGGGCTCGCTGCAGATACGCAGTATTTT
CDR3: CASSVVDRGLAADTQYF
size: -
D: -
V: TRBV9
J: TRBJ2-3

DNA: TGCGCCAGCAGCACCGACAGGGGGCTCGACACCATATATTTT
CDR3: CASSTDRGLDTIYF
size: -
D: TRBD1
V: TRBV5-1
J: TRBJ1-3

DNA: TGTGCCAGCAGTGACTCGGGCGAGACCGGCGCGTGGCCCCAGCATTTT
CDR3: CASSDSGETGAWPQHF
size: -
D: -
V: TRBV6-4
J: TRBJ1-5

DNA: TGTGCCAGCAGCTTAACTCGCGGGACTGAGACCCAGTACTTC
CDR3: CASSLTRGTETQYF
size: -
D: -
V: TRBV7-2
J: TRBJ2-5

DNA: TGTGCCAGCAGCACCAGACAGGCCAACACCATATATTTT
CDR3: CASSTRQANTIYF
size: -
D: -
V: TRBV11-3
J: TRBJ1-3

DNA: TGTGCCAGCAGCTGGGGACTAGCGGTCACCGGGGAGCTGTTTTTT
CDR3: CASSWGLAVTGELFF
size: -
D: TRBD2
V: TRBV5-6
J: TRBJ2-2

DNA: TGTGCCAGCAGTGAGGAAGGGGGTTCACCCCTCCACTTT
CDR3: CASSEEGGSPLHF
size: -
D: -
V: TRBV2
J: TRBJ1-6

DNA: TGTGCCAGCAGCCTACGCCGGGACAGCTATAATGAAAAACTGTTTTTT
CDR3: CASSLRRDSYNEKLFF
size: -
D: TRBD1
V: TRBV7-2
J: TRBJ1-4

DNA: TGTGCCAGCAGGAGACAAGCTAATTCACCCCTCCACTTT
CDR3: CASRRQANSPLHF
size: once
D: -
V: TRBV6-5
J: TRBJ1-6

DNA: TGTGCCAGTAGTGGCCGGGACAGCAACTATGGCTACACCTTC
CDR3: CASSGRDSNYGYTF
size: few
D: TRBD1
V: TRBV19
J: TRBJ1-2

DNA: TGCGCCAGCAGCCAAGCCGGGAGGGGCACTGAGCAGTTCTTC
CDR3: CASSQAGRGTEQFF
size: -
D: TRBD2
V: TRBV4-3
J: TRBJ2-1

DNA: TGTGCCAGCAGCCAAGTAGGAGGGGGCGCGAGCTCCTACGAGCAGTACTTC
CDR3: CASSQVGGGASSYEQYF
size: -
D: -
V: TRBV14
J: TRBJ2-7

DNA: TGTGCCAGCAGCTTGGGGCACAGGGATGGCTACACCTTC
CDR3: CASSLGHRDGYTF
size: -
D: -
V: TRBV7-2
J: TRBJ1-2

DNA: TGTGCCAGCAGCTTATCTGCAGGGTCTGGAAACACCATATATTTT
CDR3: CASSLSAGSGNTIYF
size: once
D: -
V: TRBV7-8
J: TRBJ1-3